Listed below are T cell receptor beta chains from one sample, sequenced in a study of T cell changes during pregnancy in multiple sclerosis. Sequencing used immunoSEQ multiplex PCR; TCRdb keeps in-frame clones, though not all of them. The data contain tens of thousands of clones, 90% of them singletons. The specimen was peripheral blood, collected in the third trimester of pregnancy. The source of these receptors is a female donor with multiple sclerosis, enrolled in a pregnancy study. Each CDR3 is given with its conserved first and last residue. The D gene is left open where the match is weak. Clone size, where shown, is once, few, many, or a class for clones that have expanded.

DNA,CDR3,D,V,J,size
TGCGCCAGCAGCTTGTGGACTAGCGGGAGTGGGAAGACCCAGTACTTC,CASSLWTSGSGKTQYF,TRBD2,TRBV5-1,TRBJ2-5,once
TGTGCCAGCAGCTCCGGGACTAAAGAGACCCAGTACTTC,CASSSGTKETQYF,TRBD2,TRBV7-2,TRBJ2-5,.
TGTGCCAGCAGTCTCGACTCTTTTCTTGGAAACACCATATATTTT,CASSLDSFLGNTIYF,.,TRBV6-1,TRBJ1-3,.
TGTGCCAGCAAAAAACTGTATGAGCAGTTCTTC,CASKKLYEQFF,.,TRBV6-5,TRBJ2-1,.
TGTGCCAGTAGGAAAAAAGACGGGTACACTGAAGCTTTCTTT,CASRKKDGYTEAFF,.,TRBV19,TRBJ1-1,.
TGTGCCAGCACCCGGGGGGAGACCCAGTACTTC,CASTRGETQYF,.,TRBV7-8,TRBJ2-5,.
TGTGCCAGCAGCCCTTTTGGTGGGCTAGCGGAACCCTACGAGCAGTACTTC,CASSPFGGLAEPYEQYF,TRBD2,TRBV7-2,TRBJ2-7,.
TGTGCCAGCAGTCCTGCACAGACCAACTATGGCTACACCTTC,CASSPAQTNYGYTF,.,TRBV6-6,TRBJ1-2,.
TGCGCCAGCAGCGCACGCCAGGCCCTAAATTCACCCCTCCACTTT,CASSARQALNSPLHF,.,TRBV5-1,TRBJ1-6,.
TGCGCCAGCAGCAACAGGGTCGAGAATTCACCCCTCCACTTT,CASSNRVENSPLHF,.,TRBV5-1,TRBJ1-6,.
TGTGCCATCAATCCCGGAGGGACTACCTACAATGAGCAGTTCTTC,CAINPGGTTYNEQFF,TRBD2,TRBV10-3,TRBJ2-1,.
TGTGCCAGCTCACCAGCGACTGCTCTGGGAAACACCATATATTTT,CASSPATALGNTIYF,.,TRBV18,TRBJ1-3,.
TGTGCCAGCACCAGAAGGGGGAATTCCCTCTATGGCTACACCTTC,CASTRRGNSLYGYTF,.,TRBV28,TRBJ1-2,.
TGCGCCAGCAGCTCGTCCCGGGACAGGGCCCACTATGGCTACACCTTC,CASSSSRDRAHYGYTF,TRBD1,TRBV5-1,TRBJ1-2,.
TGCGCCAGCGGATCTAGCGGGAGCTCCTACAATGAGCAGTTCTTC,CASGSSGSSYNEQFF,TRBD2,TRBV10-1,TRBJ2-1,.
TGTGCCAGCACCTTGGGACTAGCGCAAGAGACCCAGTACTTC,CASTLGLAQETQYF,TRBD2,TRBV9,TRBJ2-5,.